This passage covers 21 T cell receptor beta chains from one sample sequenced in a study of patients and donors after allogeneic stem cell transplantation. TCRdb passed the RT-PCR reads through MiXCR, listing each CDR3 protein once. This table has some 20,000 distinct CDR3 sequences, 25% to 30% appearing once. Source material: blood, either unsorted or a sorted T cell fraction (not recorded which). These receptors were taken from a human donor who was either an allogeneic HSCT recipient or a stem cell or donor lymphocyte infusion donor (not recorded which). It is not recorded whose cells these are; they may come from a transplant donor.

The sample holds a few counts of this clonotype. V usage is TRBV7-2 and J usage is TRBJ1-5, with D hard to call. This CDR3 has 13 amino acids. V lost 0 bases and J lost 7, with 7 bases in between. The germline gives CDR1 SGHTA, CDR2 FQGNSA. The CDR3 nucleotides are TGTGCCAGCAGCTTAGCAGGCGGGCAGCCCCAGCATTTT. Translated, it gives CASSLAGGQPQHF. Using reference TRBV7-2 and TRBJ1-5 for the parts outside the CDR3, the full variable domain is GAGVSQSPSNKVTEKGKDVELRCDPISGHTALYWYRQSLGQGLEFLIYFQGNSAPDKSGLPSDRFSAERTGGSVSTLTIQRTQQEDSAVYLCASSLAGGQPQHFGDGTRLSIL.

The J gene is TRBJ1-2, the V gene TRBV24-1; 9 nucleotides line up with TRBD1. This CDR3 has 15 amino acids. Germline values: CDR1 KGHDR, CDR2 SFDVKD. The V and J ends lost 4 bases and 4 bases, in that order; junction bases with no gene match: 6. The CDR3 DNA follows: TGTGCCACCAGTGACTCGGGACAGGGTGGCTATGGCTACACCTTC. This sequence encodes CATSDSGQGGYGYTF.

This clonotype was observed once. The chain has TRBV20-1 and TRBJ1-2; D ambiguous. Trimming took 3 bases from V and 4 from J, leaving 12 bases between them. Germline CDR1 DFQATT, CDR2 SNEGSKA (reference sequence). The CDR3 is made up of 13 amino acids. DNA for the CDR3: TGCAGTGCTAGGCTGGGCTCGGGCTATGGCTACACCTTC. As protein: CSARLGSGYGYTF.

This chain links TRBV6-1 with TRBJ1-2; tentatively, D is TRBD1 (6 bases). Trimming removed 0 bases at V and 2 bases at J, with 13 bases between. The CDR3 consists of 16 residues. The germline V gene has CDR1 MNHNS and CDR2 SASEGT. DNA of the CDR3: TGTGCCAGCAGTGAAGCGCGGCGGGGGCGAAACTATGGCTACACCTTC. It yields the protein CASSEARRGRNYGYTF.

The table lists this clonotype with a few counts. This rearrangement joins TRBV4-3 to TRBJ2-2, with no clear D. CDR3 length: 14 residues. Trimming left V 4 bases short and J 3 bases short, with 9 bases between. Germline CDR1 and CDR2: LGHNA and YSLEER. The CDR3 region has the DNA TGCGCCAGCAGCCTCCGACACTACACCGGGGAGCTGTTTTTT. It codes for CASSLRHYTGELFF.

There are a few counts of this clonotype. The chain carries TRBV12-3 or TRBV12-4 and TRBJ1-4, with D unclear. With 4 bases removed from V and 11 bases from J, the gap between germline ends came to 11 bases. This CDR3 has 12 residues. The CDR3 DNA is TGTGCCAGCAGTTCCGAGGGCGGGAAACTGTTTTTT. Its translation is CASSSEGGKLFF.

V is TRBV12-3 or TRBV12-4 and J is TRBJ2-3; the match to TRBD1 covers 9 bases. This CDR3 is built from 14 residues. V was pared by 7 bases and J by 4 bases, with 6 bases of the junction left unmatched. The CDR3: CASTHRGPADTQYF. The CDR3 DNA is TGTGCCAGCACCCACAGGGGGCCAGCAGATACGCAGTATTTT.

A note on this clonotype: Germline and junction disagree at one end, which may indicate a read error. The J gene is TRBJ2-2, the V gene TRBV15; either TRBD1 or TRBD2 may supply D (5 bases each). This CDR3 has 11 amino acids. Germline V gene data show CDR1 as LNHNV and CDR2 as YYDKDF (reference sequence). CDR3 amino acids: CATSAPGTLLF. The CDR3 DNA reads TGTGCCACCAGTGCACCGGGGACCCTCCTCTTT.

The rearrangement links TRBV29-1 to TRBJ1-2; D not resolved. The CDR3 sequence is 13 residues long. The V end was cut by 0 bases, the J end by 4 bases, with 9 bases between. Germline V lookup: CDR1 SQVTM, CDR2 ANQGSEA. The CDR3 DNA follows: TGCAGCGTTGAAGAATCACCGAGCTATGGCTACACCTTC. Translation gives CSVEESPSYGYTF.

This rearrangement joins TRBV7-2 to TRBJ1-1; 8 bases agree with TRBD1. The CDR3 is 16 amino acids. The germline gives CDR1 SGHTA, CDR2 FQGNSA. Unmatched junction bases numbered 4, after V lost 0 bases and J lost 1 base. CDR3 sequence (DNA): TGTGCCAGCAGCTTAGCGCGTGGACAGGGGAACACTGAAGCTTTCTTT. Protein: CASSLARGQGNTEAFF.

The rearrangement links TRBV27 to TRBJ2-1; the D gene is possibly TRBD2 (5 bases). Germline values: CDR1 MNHEY, CDR2 SMNVEV (reference sequence). This CDR3 has 16 residues. V was cut by 2 bases and J by 2 bases, with 13 bases left in between. The CDR3 DNA sequence: TGTGCCAGCAGTTTAACTAGGAACCCACCCTACAATGAGCAGTTCTTC. Its translation: CASSLTRNPPYNEQFF.

V usage is TRBV6-6 and J usage is TRBJ2-7; possibly TRBD1 for D (6 bases). V shed 2 bases and J shed 0 bases, with 8 bases lying between them. The germline CDR1 and CDR2 sequences are MNHNY and SVGAGI (reference sequence). This CDR3 comprises 14 residues. Here the CDR3 DNA reads TGTGCCAGCAGTTACGGGACACTCTCCTACGAGCAGTACGTC. Protein sequence: CASSYGTLSYEQYV.

This clonotype was observed many times. CDR3 loop: CASSPPLGTQYF. The CDR3 DNA reads TGTGCCAGCAGCCCTCCCCTAGGGACCCAGTACTTC. The chain carries TRBV7-9 and TRBJ2-5; D is uncertain. Trimming stripped 5 bases from V and 7 bases from J, with 11 bases between. In germline, CDR1 is SEHNR, CDR2 FQNEAQ (reference sequence). The CDR3 contains 12 residues.

This sequence joins TRBV10-3 and TRBJ2-1; D gene ambiguous. Germline V gene data show CDR1 as ENHRY and CDR2 as SYGVKD. The V gene lost 4 bases and the J gene lost 5 bases, with 3 bases spanning the gap. The CDR3 covers 11 residues. This chain's CDR3 is CAISVHNEQFF. The CDR3 bases are TGTGCCATCAGTGTTCACAATGAGCAGTTCTTC.

J is TRBJ2-6 and V is TRBV20-1, with a tentative D call TRBD1 (5 bases). Trimming took 0 bases from V and 0 from J, leaving 12 bases between them. The CDR3 runs 17 residues. In germline, CDR1 is DFQATT, CDR2 SNEGSKA (reference sequence). CDR3 region: CSARDMTVGSGANVLTF. The CDR3 bases are TGCAGTGCTAGAGATATGACAGTGGGCTCTGGGGCCAACGTCCTGACTTTC.

This chain links TRBV7-6 with TRBJ2-1; D is undetermined. Germline CDR1 is SGHVS and CDR2 is FNYEAQ. V shed 1 base and J shed 8 bases, with 3 bases lying between them. The CDR3 totals 11 residues. The CDR3 nucleotides read TGTGCCAGCAGCTTAGAGGATGAGCAGTTCTTC. Its protein product is CASSLEDEQFF.

This clonotype was observed a few times. This rearrangement joins TRBV20-1 to TRBJ2-4; 13 bases fit TRBD2. With V trimmed by 6 bases and J by 8 bases, 10 bases remained unmatched. Germline-derived CDR1 and CDR2 are DFQATT and SNEGSKA (reference sequence). This CDR3 has 15 amino acids. In DNA, the CDR3 is TGCAGTGCCAAAGGACTAGCGGGGGTATTTGACATTCAGTACTTC. Translation gives CSAKGLAGVFDIQYF.

V and J are TRBV7-2 and TRBJ1-1; D remains unclear. From germline, CDR1 is SGHTA and CDR2 FQGNSA. This CDR3 comprises 13 residues. The V end was cut by 2 bases, the J end by 4 bases, with 8 bases between. The CDR3 DNA is TGTGCCAGCAGCTTATCCGAGGGCACTGAAGCTTTCTTT. Residues: CASSLSEGTEAFF.

CDR3: CASSYSGGAGGQPQHF. DNA for the CDR3: TGTGCCAGCAGTTACTCTGGTGGGGCCGGAGGTCAGCCCCAGCATTTT. The V call is TRBV6-5, the J call TRBJ1-5, with D possibly matching TRBD1 (5 bases). The V and J ends lost 0 bases and 6 bases respectively, with 15 bases between them. The length of the CDR3 is 16 residues. Per the germline V gene, CDR1 is MNHEY and CDR2 is SVGAGI.

This clonotype was seen only a few times. This chain joins TRBV5-1 and TRBJ1-1; D uncertain. CDR1 is SGHRS and CDR2 is YFSETQ in the germline V gene. The CDR3 has 16 residues. V lost 4 bases, J lost 2 bases, and 18 bases lay in between. CDR3 protein: CASSALHRVPNTEAFF. The CDR3, as DNA: TGCGCCAGCAGCGCACTCCACAGAGTACCTAACACTGAAGCTTTCTTT.

In this sample, this clonotype turned up a few times. The V gene is TRBV2, the J gene TRBJ1-6; tentatively, D is TRBD1 (5 bases). Between the trimmed V and J ends, which lost 7 bases and 5 bases, there was a span of 9 bases. The V gene's germline CDR1 is SNHLY and CDR2 FYNNEI. The CDR3 sequence is 13 residues long. CDR3 nucleotide sequence: TGTGCCAGCAATCCAGGGAATAATTCACCCCTCCACTTT. Its translation is CASNPGNNSPLHF.